The TCR beta chain described here comes from a study of radiation and T cells in renal cell carcinoma. V was shortened by 5 bases and J by 15 bases, with 19 bases between the two germline ends. The CDR3 is 13 amino acids. Germline V gene data show CDR1 as MNHNS and CDR2 as SASEGT. Assay used: immunoSEQ multiplex PCR; TCRdb lists only in-frame clones, some missing. Altogether 45,000 or so clones are present, 83% being singletons, with the ten largest covering 31%. The time point was: baseline pretreatment blood. Treatment of the sample: 15 Gy SBRT to primary tumor, nephrectomy 4 weeks later. Blood was sampled at baseline, 2 weeks and 4 weeks after SBRT. Findings of the study overall: Top tumor clonotypes rose in blood 2 weeks post-radiation, then contracted.

This clone was found a few times. Its antigen remains unidentified. The chain joins TRBV6-1 to TRBJ2-2; no definite D call. The TCR was taken from a woman aged 70-85 years with renal cell carcinoma. This material consisted of blood, taken from a patient whose treatment included radiotherapy and nephrectomy. In nucleotides, the CDR3 is TGTGCCAGCAGTTTAACACCCCTTTCAGCGATGTTTTTT. Translating it yields CASSLTPLSAMFF.